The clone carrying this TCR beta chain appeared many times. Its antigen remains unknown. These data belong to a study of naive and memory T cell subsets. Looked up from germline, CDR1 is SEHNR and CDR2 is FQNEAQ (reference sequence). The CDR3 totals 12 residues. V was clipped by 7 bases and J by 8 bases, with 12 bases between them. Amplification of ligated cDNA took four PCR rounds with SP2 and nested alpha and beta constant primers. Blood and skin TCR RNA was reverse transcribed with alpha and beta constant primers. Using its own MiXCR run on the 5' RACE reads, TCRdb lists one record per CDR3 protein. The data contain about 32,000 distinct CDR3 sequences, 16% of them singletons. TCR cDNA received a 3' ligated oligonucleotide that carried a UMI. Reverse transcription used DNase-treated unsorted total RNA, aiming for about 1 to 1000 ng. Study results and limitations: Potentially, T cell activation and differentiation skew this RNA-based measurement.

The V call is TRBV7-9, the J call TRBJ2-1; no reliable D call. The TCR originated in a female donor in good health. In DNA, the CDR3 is TGTGCCAGCACCCAAACTGGGGATGAGCAGTTCTTC. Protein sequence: CASTQTGDEQFF.